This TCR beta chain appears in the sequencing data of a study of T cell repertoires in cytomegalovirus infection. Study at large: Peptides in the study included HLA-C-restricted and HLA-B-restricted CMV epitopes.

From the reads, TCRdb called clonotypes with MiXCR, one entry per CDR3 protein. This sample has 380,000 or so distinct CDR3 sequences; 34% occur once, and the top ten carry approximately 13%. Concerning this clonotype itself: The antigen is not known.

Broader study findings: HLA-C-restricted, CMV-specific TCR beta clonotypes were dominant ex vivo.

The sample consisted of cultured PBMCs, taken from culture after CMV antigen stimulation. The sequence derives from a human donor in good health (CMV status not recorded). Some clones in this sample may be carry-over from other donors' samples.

DNA of the CDR3: TGTGCCAGCAGAATAGCGGGAGGGCCTCAGGGGGAGCAGTTCTTC. The encoded protein is CASRIAGGPQGEQFF. This chain links TRBV11-1 with TRBJ2-1; 11 bases fit TRBD2. Germline CDR1 is SGHAT and CDR2 is FQDESV (reference sequence). The V and J ends lost 6 bases and 10 bases, in that order; junction bases with no gene match: 11. This CDR3 has 15 amino acids.